Described below is a single T cell receptor beta chain sequence and its context. CDR1 LGHDT and CDR2 YNNKEL come from the germline V gene (reference sequence). Trimming removed 5 bases from V and 4 bases from J; junction bases left unmatched: 18. The CDR3 extends over 19 amino acids. This sample stems from a study of T cells in Graves' hyperthyroidism and ophthalmopathy. Overall study: Before treatment of any kind, peripheral blood was taken at initial diagnosis.

From RNA transcripts, TCR beta CDR3 regions were amplified. TCR CDR3 regions were first amplified by RT-PCR with HTBI primers. TCRdb passed the multiplex PCR reads through MiXCR, listing each CDR3 protein once. Here the sample spans roughly 280,000 distinct CDR3 sequences, over 20% being singletons. Patients showing uncontrolled infection, other autoimmune disease, pregnancy or lactation were ineligible. Together with thyroid ultrasound, orbital computed tomography, serum thyroxine and TRAb, clinical symptoms were used for diagnoses. The V call is TRBV3-1, the J call TRBJ2-1; 9 nucleotides match TRBD2. This receptor was identified in a young man with Graves' ophthalmopathy. Sequences were obtained from blood. The CDR3 loop reads CASSTAWPKGTSRYNEQFF. In DNA, the CDR3 is TGTGCCAGCAGCACAGCGTGGCCTAAGGGGACTAGCCGATACAATGAGCAGTTCTTC.